Detailed here is one T cell receptor (beta chain). At one end the junction does not follow the germline gene, possibly because of a read error. This record comes from a study of glioma-infiltrating T cells after dendritic cell vaccination. From germline, CDR1 is SGHAT and CDR2 FQDESV (reference sequence). The CDR3 is 14 amino acids. The method was immunoSEQ multiplex PCR; TCRdb's version includes in-frame clones alone and lacks a portion of them. Here the sample spans fewer than 40,000 clones, 90% to 95% being singletons. The sequence was collected from a human donor with glioblastoma. This chain links TRBV11-1 with TRBJ1-1; TRBD1 might be the D (6 bases). The source was blood, collected before dendritic cell vaccination. CDR3 sequence: CASSLAQGSTEAFF. CDR3 DNA: TGTGCCAGCAGCCTAGCACAGGGTTCCACTGAAGCTTTCTTT.